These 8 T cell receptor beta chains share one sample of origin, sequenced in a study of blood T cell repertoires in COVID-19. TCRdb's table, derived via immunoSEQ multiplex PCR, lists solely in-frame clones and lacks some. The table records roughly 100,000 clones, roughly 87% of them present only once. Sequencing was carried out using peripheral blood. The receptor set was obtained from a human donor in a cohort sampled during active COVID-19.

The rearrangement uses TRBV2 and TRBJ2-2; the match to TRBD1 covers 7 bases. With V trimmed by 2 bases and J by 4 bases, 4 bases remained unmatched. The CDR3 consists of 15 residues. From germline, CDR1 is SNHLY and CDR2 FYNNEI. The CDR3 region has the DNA TGTGCCAGCAGTGAATTCAGGGGGACCACCGGGGAGCTGTTTTTT. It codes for CASSEFRGTTGELFF.

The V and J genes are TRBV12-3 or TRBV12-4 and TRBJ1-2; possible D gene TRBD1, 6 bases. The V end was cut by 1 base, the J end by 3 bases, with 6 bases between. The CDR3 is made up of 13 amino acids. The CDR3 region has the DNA TGTGCCAGCAGTTTAGAGGGGGACTATGGCTACACCTTC. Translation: CASSLEGDYGYTF.

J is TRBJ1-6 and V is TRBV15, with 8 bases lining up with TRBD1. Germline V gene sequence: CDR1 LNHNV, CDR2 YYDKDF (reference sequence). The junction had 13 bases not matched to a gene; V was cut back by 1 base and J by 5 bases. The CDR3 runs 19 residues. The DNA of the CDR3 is TGTGCCACCAGCAGAGTGAGGACAGGGATCGGCGTCGATAATTCACCCCTCCACTTT. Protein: CATSRVRTGIGVDNSPLHF.

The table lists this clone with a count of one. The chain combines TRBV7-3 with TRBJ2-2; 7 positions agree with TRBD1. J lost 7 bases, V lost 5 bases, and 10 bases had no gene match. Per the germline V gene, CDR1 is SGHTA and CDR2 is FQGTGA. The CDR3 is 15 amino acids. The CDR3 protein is CASSRTGEGSGELFF. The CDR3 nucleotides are TGTGCCAGCAGCAGAACAGGGGAAGGTAGCGGGGAGCTGTTTTTT.

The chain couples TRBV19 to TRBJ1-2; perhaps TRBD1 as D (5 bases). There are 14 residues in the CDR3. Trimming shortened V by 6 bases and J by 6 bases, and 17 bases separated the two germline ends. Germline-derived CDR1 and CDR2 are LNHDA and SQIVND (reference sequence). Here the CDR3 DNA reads TGTGCCAGTAGGAACGGGAGCCTGGGGGATGGCTACACCTTC. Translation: CASRNGSLGDGYTF.

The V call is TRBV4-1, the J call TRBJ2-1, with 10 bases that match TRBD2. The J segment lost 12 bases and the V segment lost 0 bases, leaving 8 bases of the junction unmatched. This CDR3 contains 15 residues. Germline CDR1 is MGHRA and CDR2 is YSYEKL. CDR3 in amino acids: CASSQEPTWTSGQFF. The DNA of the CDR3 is TGCGCCAGCAGCCAAGAACCAACCTGGACTAGCGGGCAGTTCTTC.

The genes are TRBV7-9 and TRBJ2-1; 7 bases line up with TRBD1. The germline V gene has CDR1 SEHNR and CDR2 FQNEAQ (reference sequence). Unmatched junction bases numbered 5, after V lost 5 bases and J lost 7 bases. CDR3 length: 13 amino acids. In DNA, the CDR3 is TGTGCCAGCAGCATTGGGACAGTTAATGAGCAGTTCTTC. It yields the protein CASSIGTVNEQFF.

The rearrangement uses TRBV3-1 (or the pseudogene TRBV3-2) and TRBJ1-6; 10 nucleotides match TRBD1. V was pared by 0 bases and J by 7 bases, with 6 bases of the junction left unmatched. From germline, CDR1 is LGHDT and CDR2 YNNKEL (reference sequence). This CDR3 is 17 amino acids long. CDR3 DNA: TGTGCCAGCAGCCAAGACTCCGGGACAGGGGACAATTCACCCCTCCACTTT. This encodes CASSQDSGTGDNSPLHF.